The 17 T cell receptor beta chains reported below all come from one sample, sequenced in a study of early T cells in non-severe SARS-CoV-2 infection. TCRdb re-called the 5' RACE reads through MiXCR, storing one row per CDR3 protein. The sample consists of 60,000 to 65,000 distinct CDR3 sequences, roughly 9% of them appearing once. Sequenced material: whole blood, taken at baseline. The receptors were sampled from an adult who was a healthcare worker with PCR-confirmed SARS-CoV-2 infection or an uninfected control (not recorded which).

V and J are TRBV9 and TRBJ2-3; D is possibly TRBD1 (5 bases). Germline loops: CDR1 SGDLS, CDR2 YYNGEE. This CDR3 contains 17 residues. V gave up 4 bases and J gave up 6 bases, with 24 bases separating them. The CDR3 here is CASSPSVGNRLDDTQYF. CDR3 DNA sequence: TGTGCCAGCAGCCCAAGCGTAGGGAACAGGCTCGACGATACGCAGTATTTT.

The V gene is TRBV7-3, the J gene TRBJ2-7; D call uncertain. CDR1 SGHTA and CDR2 FQGTGA come from the germline V gene. V gave up 3 bases and J gave up 3 bases, with 6 bases separating them. The CDR3 consists of 12 residues. The DNA for the CDR3 is TGTGCCAGCAGCTTTGGCCTCTACGAGCAGTACTTC. Translation gives CASSFGLYEQYF.

This clonotype was seen a handful of times. As DNA, the CDR3 is TGTGCCAGCAGCCCCCTGGGACTAGCGGGAGGGAATTCCTACGAGCAGTACTTC. It yields the protein CASSPLGLAGGNSYEQYF. The genes are TRBV5-6 and TRBJ2-7; TRBD2 matches at 16 bases. CDR3 size: 18 residues. V lost 4 bases, J lost 1 base, and 8 bases stayed unmatched. Per germline, CDR1 SGHDT and CDR2 YYEEEE.

At least ten counts were recorded for this clonotype. The gene calls are TRBV24-1 and TRBJ2-2, with unresolved D. Trimming took off 5 bases at V and 3 bases at J, with 3 bases between the two ends. Germline CDR1 and CDR2: KGHDR and SFDVKD. The CDR3 covers 12 residues. DNA of the CDR3: TGTGCCACCAGTGTAGACACCGGGGAGCTGTTTTTT. It is translated as CATSVDTGELFF.

This clonotype was observed many times. J is TRBJ2-7 and V is TRBV29-1; D is perhaps TRBD2 (6 bases). The CDR3 runs to 13 residues. Trimming pared 5 bases from V and 0 bases from J, leaving 11 bases between. Germline V gives CDR1 SQVTM, CDR2 ANQGSEA. The CDR3, as DNA: TGCAGCGTTCTCACGGGACTCTCCTACGAGCAGTACTTC. It specifies CSVLTGLSYEQYF.

This chain uses TRBV9 with TRBJ2-5; TRBD2 matches 13 bases. The trim removed 0 bases at V and 5 bases at J, leaving 4 bases unmatched. This CDR3 is built from 16 residues. Germline lookup yields CDR1 SGDLS and CDR2 YYNGEE. CDR3 bases: TGTGCCAGCAGCGTAGCTACTAGCGGGAGGGTCGAGACCCAGTACTTC. Residues: CASSVATSGRVETQYF.

The J gene is TRBJ1-3, the V gene TRBV12-3 or TRBV12-4; D call uncertain. This CDR3 is 16 amino acids long. Trimming removed 1 base from V and 0 bases from J, with 10 bases in between. In nucleotides, the CDR3 is TGTGCCAGCAGTTTAGAGTCCAGATACTCTGGAAACACCATATATTTT. It is translated as CASSLESRYSGNTIYF.

The gene calls are TRBV7-2 and TRBJ2-3; D is perhaps TRBD1 (5 bases). CDR1 SGHTA and CDR2 FQGNSA come from the germline V gene. V lost 5 bases to trimming and J lost 6 bases, with 21 bases between them. CDR3 length equals 16 residues. The CDR3 bases are TGTGCCAGCAGCCGACAGCTTTATTTATCCACGGATACGCAGTATTTT. This encodes CASSRQLYLSTDTQYF.

This clonotype was observed at least ten times. The CDR3 nucleotides are TGTGCCAGCGGACCCTCCGGGACAGACTACGAGCAGTACTTC. Protein product: CASGPSGTDYEQYF. The J gene is TRBJ2-7, the V gene TRBV27, with 7 nucleotides matching TRBD1. CDR3 length equals 14 residues. CDR1 and CDR2 (germline): MNHEY, SMNVEV (reference sequence). J gave up 3 bases and V 8 bases, and 10 bases lay outside the gene matches.

This clonotype was observed a handful of times. One end of the junction fails to match germline, which may point to a read error. The chain joins TRBV4-1 to TRBJ2-2; 13 nucleotides match TRBD2. Germline V gives CDR1 MGHRA, CDR2 YSYEKL. The CDR3 runs to 16 residues. CDR3 in amino acids: CASSQTSGRRTGELFF. The CDR3 DNA reads as TGCGCCAGCAGCCAGACTAGCGGGAGGCGGACCGGTGAGCTGTTTTTT.

The gene calls are TRBV5-1 and TRBJ2-1, with a possible D match to TRBD1 (6 bases). This CDR3 region has 12 residues. Germline CDR1 SGHRS, CDR2 YFSETQ. The V gene lost 4 bases and the J gene lost 6 bases, with 8 bases spanning the gap. The CDR3 region is CASSVQGNEQFF. DNA of the CDR3: TGCGCCAGCAGCGTACAGGGCAATGAGCAGTTCTTC.

The V call is TRBV11-2, the J call TRBJ2-3; TRBD2 matches 11 bases. CDR1 SGHAT and CDR2 FQNNGV come from the germline V gene. CDR3 length: 17 residues. V dropped 2 bases and J dropped 1; count of bases not matched to a gene: 5. The CDR3: CASSLSTSGRGTDTQYF. Here the CDR3 DNA reads TGTGCCAGCAGCTTATCCACTAGCGGGAGAGGCACAGATACGCAGTATTTT. The full variable domain, its missing parts supplied by reference TRBV11-2 and TRBJ2-3, is EAGVAQSPRYKIIEKRQSVAFWCNPISGHATLYWYQQILGQGPKLLIQFQNNGVVDDSQLPKDRFSAERLKGVDSTLKIQPAKLEDSAVYLCASSLSTSGRGTDTQYFGPGTRLTVL.

This clonotype has only a few counts. The chain uses TRBV6-5 and TRBJ2-5, with D perhaps TRBD2 (6 bases). Trimming removed 7 bases from V and 2 bases from J, with 17 bases in between. This CDR3 comprises 15 residues. Germline V CDR1 and CDR2: MNHEY, SVGAGI. Here the CDR3 DNA reads TGTGCCAGCAATAATTGGGGGAGGCAACAAGAGACCCAGTACTTC. This sequence encodes CASNNWGRQQETQYF.

J is TRBJ2-7 and V is TRBV7-8; TRBD1 matches at 10 bases. The CDR3 runs to 16 residues. J lost 4 bases, V lost 0 bases, and 6 bases had no gene match. Germline lookup yields CDR1 SGHVS and CDR2 FQNEAQ. The chain's CDR3 is CASSLAWGQGTYEQYF. The CDR3 nucleotides read TGTGCCAGCAGCTTAGCGTGGGGACAGGGGACGTACGAGCAGTACTTC.

This clonotype was found a few times. The V and J genes are TRBV4-2 and TRBJ1-2, with D unresolved. The CDR3 is 18 residues long. V dropped 0 bases and J dropped 8 bases, with 25 bases sitting between them. The germline V gene has CDR1 LGHNA and CDR2 YNFKEQ. CDR3 DNA sequence: TGTGCCAGCAGCCAAGAATCACTCAGTGAGGTCTCAAGGCAGGGCTACACCTTC. This codes for CASSQESLSEVSRQGYTF.

This clonotype was observed a few times. CDR3 in DNA: TGCAGTGCTAAAGCCGGGACTAGCGGGAGTAAGCAGTTCTTC. This sequence encodes CSAKAGTSGSKQFF. The chain has TRBV20-1 and TRBJ2-1; 14 bases map to TRBD2. The J segment lost 11 bases and the V segment lost 4 bases, leaving 7 bases of the junction unmatched. Germline V CDR1 and CDR2: DFQATT, SNEGSKA (reference sequence). This CDR3 spans 14 amino acids.

This clonotype was seen only once. The J gene is TRBJ2-7, the V gene TRBV12-2; TRBD2 is taken as the D call from the table, unchecked against the DNA. TRBV12-2 corresponds to a pseudogene. This CDR3 comprises 15 residues. The chain's CDR3 is CASRSQPASLGKQYF. For the CDR3, the DNA is TGTGCAAGTCGAAGTCAACCCGCCTCCTTAGGCAAGCAGTACTTC.